The rows below give T cell receptor beta chains drawn from one sample of a study of cytomegalovirus exposure and HLA in healthy donors. TCRdb's copy holds only in-frame clones and misses some; the assay was immunoSEQ multiplex PCR. This sample has about 160,000 clones, with about 85% found just once. Sequences were obtained from PBMCs. These receptors were taken from a man between 18 and 29 years old in good health and CMV-seropositive. The CDR3 runs from the conserved cysteine through the conserved F or W. D genes are given only for firm matches.

>TRBV27|NA|TRBJ2-1
CASSFSVNEQFF
>TRBV4-1|NA|TRBJ1-6
CASSQDEGSTNYNSPLHF
>TRBV27|TRBD2|TRBJ2-3
CASRKAASGGADTQYF
>TRBV7-2|NA|TRBJ1-5
CASSPREGHNQPQHF
>TRBV7-9|NA|TRBJ2-7
CASSELQGREQYF
>TRBV4-3|NA|TRBJ1-1
CASSPGPVTEAFF
>TRBV6-1|TRBD1|TRBJ2-1
CASTSGTAEQFF
>TRBV7-2|TRBD2|TRBJ2-5
CASRFSGGSRETQYF
>TRBV6-5|TRBD1|TRBJ2-7
CASNRQGGYEQYF
>TRBV4-1|NA|TRBJ1-6
CASGLSPLHF
>TRBV7-2|NA|TRBJ1-3
CASSLAADRNTIYF
>TRBV4-1|TRBD2|TRBJ2-3
CASSQDRLAGSSTDTQYF
>TRBV4-2|NA|TRBJ2-1
CASSHTGEHEQFF
>TRBV7-2|NA|TRBJ1-2
CASSLLGGAIEGYTF
>TRBV18|TRBD1|TRBJ1-1
CASAKTGADTEAFF
>TRBV27|TRBD2|TRBJ2-4
CASSRTSGGAYSQYF
>TRBV6-1|NA|TRBJ1-3
CASSEWLDGNTIYF
>TRBV5-1|NA|TRBJ1-6
CASSPDLRSSYNSPLHF
>TRBV6-5|TRBD1|TRBJ2-7
CASTLRAGGAQYF
>TRBV30|TRBD1|TRBJ2-3
CAWSPQGADTQYF
>TRBV11-3|NA|TRBJ1-2
CASSHPYGYTF
>TRBV7-8|TRBD1|TRBJ1-5
CASSLGTGPQPQHF
>TRBV7-9|TRBD1|TRBJ1-2
CASSIRQGSYGYTF
>TRBV21-1|NA|TRBJ2-1
CATTKGGAITSSYNEQFF
>TRBV4-3|NA|TRBJ1-2
CASSLSPVIGARDGYTF
>TRBV2|NA|TRBJ1-2
CASNEGGSLGYTF
>TRBV6-5|NA|TRBJ2-4
CASRPTGSGYIQYF
>TRBV19|TRBD1|TRBJ2-3
CASSMGQGADTQYF
>TRBV13|TRBD2|TRBJ2-7
CASSPRGGERQYF
>TRBV30|NA|TRBJ1-4
CAWSAGFDEKLFF
>TRBV19|NA|TRBJ2-7
CASSEGLSYEQYF
>TRBV6-1|TRBD2|TRBJ2-3
CASSETSGGQGTQYF
>TRBV6-4|TRBD2|TRBJ2-3
CASSSGTSSTDTQYF
>TRBV7-9|NA|TRBJ2-2
CASSGTGTHYTGELFF
>TRBV19|NA|TRBJ2-3
CASSPSTGGRDTQYF
>TRBV6-6|NA|TRBJ2-1
CDSGVIVDEQFF
>TRBV6-6|TRBD1|TRBJ2-2
CASSPGQGVGELFF
>TRBV30|TRBD2|TRBJ2-5
CAWSVEASGGQETQYF
>TRBV4-2|NA|TRBJ2-7
CASSQDRSEQYF
>TRBV18|NA|TRBJ1-2
CASSGGKTNYGYTF
>TRBV7-2|TRBD2|TRBJ2-1
CASSLELAGGWNEQFF
>TRBV2|NA|TRBJ2-5
CASSVGAQETQYF
>TRBV4-2|TRBD2|TRBJ2-1
CASSQDERGGLNEQFF
>TRBV4-1|NA|TRBJ2-1
CASSQPTAGRSYNEQFF
>TRBV27|TRBD1|TRBJ2-1
CASRPTGGSYNEQFF
>TRBV10-1|TRBD1|TRBJ2-4
CASSSNPGQGAMDKNIQYF
>TRBV2|NA|TRBJ2-5
CASSPSWRKETQYF
>TRBV19|NA|TRBJ1-1
CASSIRGGMNTEAFF
>TRBV6-1|NA|TRBJ2-1
CASSEQTGTSYNEQFF